This T cell receptor beta chain was found in a study of OX40 agonist ivuxolimab in advanced cancers. The CDR3 covers 15 residues. With 2 bases removed from V and 4 bases from J, the gap between germline ends came to 15 bases. Germline V gene lookup returns CDR1 SGDLS and CDR2 YYNGEE. Data came from immunoSEQ multiplex PCR; TCRdb stores just in-frame clones and leaves some out. The data contain around 79,000 clones, roughly 90% of them singletons. The chain combines TRBV9 with TRBJ1-1, with D hard to call. The sequence derives from an adult with an advanced solid tumor such as melanoma, head and neck, liver or kidney cancer. The material sequenced was CD4+ or CD8+ T cells sorted from blood, taken in a trial of the OX40 agonist ivuxolimab. This CDR3 is CASSVGGSMVTEAFF. Written as DNA, the CDR3 is TGTGCCAGCAGCGTTGGCGGGAGTATGGTCACTGAAGCTTTCTTT.